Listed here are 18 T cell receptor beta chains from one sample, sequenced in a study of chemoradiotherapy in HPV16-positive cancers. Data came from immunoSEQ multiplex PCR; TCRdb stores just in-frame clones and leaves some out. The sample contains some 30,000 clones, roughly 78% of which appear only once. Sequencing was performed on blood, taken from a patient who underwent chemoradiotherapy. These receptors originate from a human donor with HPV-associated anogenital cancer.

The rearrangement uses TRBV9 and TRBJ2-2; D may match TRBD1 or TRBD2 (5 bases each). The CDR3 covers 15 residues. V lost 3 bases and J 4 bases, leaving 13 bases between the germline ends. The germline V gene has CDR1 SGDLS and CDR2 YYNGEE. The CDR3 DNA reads TGTGCCAGCAGCGCGGGGACCGGATTCACCGGGGAGCTGTTTTTT. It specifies CASSAGTGFTGELFF.

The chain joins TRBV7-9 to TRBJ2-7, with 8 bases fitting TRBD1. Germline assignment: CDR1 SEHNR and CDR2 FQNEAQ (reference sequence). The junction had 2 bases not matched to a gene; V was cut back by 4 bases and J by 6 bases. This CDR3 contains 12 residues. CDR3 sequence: CASSSGTGEQYF. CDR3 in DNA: TGTGCCAGCAGCTCCGGGACAGGCGAGCAGTACTTC.

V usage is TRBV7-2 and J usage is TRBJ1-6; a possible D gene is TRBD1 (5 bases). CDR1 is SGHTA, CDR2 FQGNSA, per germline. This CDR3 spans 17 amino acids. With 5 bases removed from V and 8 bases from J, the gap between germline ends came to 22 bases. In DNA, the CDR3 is TGTGCCAGCAGCAGCACTCGGGACCCGAGGGGAGATTCACCCCTCCACTTT. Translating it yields CASSSTRDPRGDSPLHF.

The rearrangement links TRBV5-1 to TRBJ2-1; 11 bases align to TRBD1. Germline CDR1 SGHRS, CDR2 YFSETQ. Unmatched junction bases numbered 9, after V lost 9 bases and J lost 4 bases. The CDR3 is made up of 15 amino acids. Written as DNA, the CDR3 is TGCGCCACCAACCCGGGGACAGGGGGGTACAATGAGCAGTTCTTC. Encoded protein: CATNPGTGGYNEQFF.

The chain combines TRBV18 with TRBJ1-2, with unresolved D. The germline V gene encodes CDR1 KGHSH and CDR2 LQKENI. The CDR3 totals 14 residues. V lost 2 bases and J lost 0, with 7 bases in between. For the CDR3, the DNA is TGTGCCAGCTCACCAGGACCTACTAACTATGGCTACACCTTC. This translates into CASSPGPTNYGYTF.

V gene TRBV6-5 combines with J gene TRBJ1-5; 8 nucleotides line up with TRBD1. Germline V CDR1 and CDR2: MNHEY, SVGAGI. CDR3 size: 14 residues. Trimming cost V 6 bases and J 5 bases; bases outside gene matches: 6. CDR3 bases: TGTGCCAGCAGCCTCCAGGGGGCTGATCAGCCCCAGCATTTT. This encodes CASSLQGADQPQHF.

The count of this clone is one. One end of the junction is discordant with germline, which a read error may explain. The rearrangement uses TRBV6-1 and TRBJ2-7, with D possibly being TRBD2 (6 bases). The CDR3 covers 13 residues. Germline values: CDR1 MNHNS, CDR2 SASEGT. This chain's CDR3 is CATSLEGSYEQYF. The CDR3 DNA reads TGTGCCACCAGTCTGGAGGGGTCCTACGAGCAGTACTTC.

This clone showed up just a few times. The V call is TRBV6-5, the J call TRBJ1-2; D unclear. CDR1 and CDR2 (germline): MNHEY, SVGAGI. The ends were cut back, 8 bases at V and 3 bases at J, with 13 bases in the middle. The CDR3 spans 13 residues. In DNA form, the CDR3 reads TGTGCCAGCGGGAGGGCGAGGGACTATGGCTACACCTTC. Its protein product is CASGRARDYGYTF.

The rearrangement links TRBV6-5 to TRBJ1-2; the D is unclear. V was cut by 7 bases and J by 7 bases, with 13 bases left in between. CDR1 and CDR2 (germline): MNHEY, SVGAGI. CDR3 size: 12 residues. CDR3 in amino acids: CASKSGSRGYTF. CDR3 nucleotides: TGTGCCAGCAAATCAGGCTCTCGTGGCTACACCTTC.

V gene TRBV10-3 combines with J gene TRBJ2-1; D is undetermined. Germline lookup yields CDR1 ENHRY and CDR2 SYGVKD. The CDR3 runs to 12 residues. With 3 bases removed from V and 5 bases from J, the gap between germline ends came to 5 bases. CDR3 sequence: CAISDGNNEQFF. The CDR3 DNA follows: TGTGCCATCAGTGACGGTAACAATGAGCAGTTCTTC.

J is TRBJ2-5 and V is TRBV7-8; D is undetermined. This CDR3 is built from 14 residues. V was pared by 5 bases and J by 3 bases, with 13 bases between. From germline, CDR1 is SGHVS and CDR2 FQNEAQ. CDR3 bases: TGTGCCAGCAGCCCTAGGGAAAACGAAGAGACCCAGTACTTC. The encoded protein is CASSPRENEETQYF.

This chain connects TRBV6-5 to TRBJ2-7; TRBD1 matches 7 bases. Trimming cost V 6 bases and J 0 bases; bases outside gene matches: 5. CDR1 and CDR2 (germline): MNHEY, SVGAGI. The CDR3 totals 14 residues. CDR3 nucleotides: TGTGCCAGCAGGGGGACAGCGAGCTCCTACGAGCAGTACTTC. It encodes CASRGTASSYEQYF.

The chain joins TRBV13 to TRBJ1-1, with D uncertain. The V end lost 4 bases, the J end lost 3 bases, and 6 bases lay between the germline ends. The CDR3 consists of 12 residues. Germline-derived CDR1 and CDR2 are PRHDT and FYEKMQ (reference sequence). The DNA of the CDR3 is TGTGCCAGCAGCTACGGGTACACTGAAGCTTTCTTT. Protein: CASSYGYTEAFF.

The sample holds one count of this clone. The CDR3 nucleotides are TGTGCCAGCAGCTCCTCCCCCACGGGGCGTCTTCATTTT. Translation: CASSSSPTGRLHF. This chain joins TRBV5-6 and TRBJ1-5; possible D gene TRBD1, 5 bases. The length of the CDR3 is 13 residues. Per the germline V gene, CDR1 is SGHDT and CDR2 is YYEEEE. The V gene lost 3 bases and the J gene lost 16 bases, with 20 bases spanning the gap.

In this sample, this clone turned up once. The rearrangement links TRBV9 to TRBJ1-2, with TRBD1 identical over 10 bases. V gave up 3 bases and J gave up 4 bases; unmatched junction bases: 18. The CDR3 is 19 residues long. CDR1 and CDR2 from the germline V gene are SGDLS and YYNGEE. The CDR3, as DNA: TGTGCCAGCAGCGCCACGCCTTTGCTGGGGACAGGGGACCTCTATGGCTACACCTTC. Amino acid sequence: CASSATPLLGTGDLYGYTF.

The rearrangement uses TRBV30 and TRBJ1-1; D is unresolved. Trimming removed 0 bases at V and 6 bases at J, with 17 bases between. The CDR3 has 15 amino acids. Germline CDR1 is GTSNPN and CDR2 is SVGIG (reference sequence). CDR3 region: CAWSVPAPGVSEAFF. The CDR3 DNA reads TGTGCCTGGAGTGTTCCTGCCCCAGGCGTCTCTGAAGCTTTCTTT.

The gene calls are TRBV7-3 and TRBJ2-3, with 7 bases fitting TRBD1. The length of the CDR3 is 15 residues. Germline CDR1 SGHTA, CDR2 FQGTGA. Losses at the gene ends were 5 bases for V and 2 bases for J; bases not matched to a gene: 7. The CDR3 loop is CASSLRQGYTDTQYF. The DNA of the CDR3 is TGTGCCAGCAGCCTAAGACAGGGCTACACAGATACGCAGTATTTT.

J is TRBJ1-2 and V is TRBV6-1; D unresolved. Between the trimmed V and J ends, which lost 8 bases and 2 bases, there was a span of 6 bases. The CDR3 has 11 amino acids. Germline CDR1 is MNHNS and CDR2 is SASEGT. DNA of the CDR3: TGTGCCAGCTCCAGGAACTATGGCTACACCTTC. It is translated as CASSRNYGYTF.